This TCR beta chain is drawn from a study of T cell responses to AZD1222 COVID-19 vaccine. Study at large: Second-dose schedules of about 4 or about 12 weeks were combined.

With regard to this clone: Its antigen is unknown.

General study points: A mostly white British donor set with more females was recruited, and clonal diversity was possibly underestimated. Receipt of two AZD1222 doses was followed by a rise in Spike-specific TCR breadth and depth.

V was trimmed by 3 bases and J by 3 bases, leaving 9 bases between them. The CDR3 has 14 amino acids. CDR1 is MGHRA and CDR2 is YSYEKL in the germline V gene. Using immunoSEQ multiplex PCR, the repertoire was profiled, and TCRdb retains in-frame clones only, with some absent. The table lists some 88,000 clones, about 90% of them singletons. The J gene is TRBJ2-1, the V gene TRBV4-1; D not resolved. The source of this sequence is an adult in good health. This specimen was peripheral blood, taken on day 0 of AZD1222 vaccination. The DNA of the CDR3 is TGCGCCAGCAGCCACCCTTCAATCTACAATGAGCAGTTCTTC. This encodes CASSHPSIYNEQFF.